This T cell receptor (beta chain) was identified in a study of naive CD8 T cells in extremely preterm neonates. Study-wide points: Shared CDR3 nucleotide sequences: preterm approximately 2.7%, term about 0.37%, children 0.025% to 0.035%, adults around 0.0096%. Preterm CDR3s were shorter than older groups', with fewer N additions and less trimming.

Of note for this clone: The antigen is unknown.

The healthy nonsmoking adult controls had a median age of approximately 40 years, range about 20-50 years. Sorted naive CD8+ T cell numbers ranged ~19,000 to ~100,000. Libraries were prepared by immunoSEQ multiplex PCR; TCRdb keeps only in-frame clonotypes and omits some of them. Here the sample spans roughly 5,000 clones, 95% to 99% being singletons. Per germline, CDR1 SGHAT and CDR2 FQNNGV. V lost 2 bases to trimming and J lost 5 bases, with 10 bases between them. CDR3 length: 13 residues. The sample consisted of naive CD8+ T cells from blood. The TCR sequence derives from a human donor in good health. V is TRBV11-2 and J is TRBJ2-7; D is unclear. The CDR3 sequence is CASSLYGYHEQYF. The CDR3 DNA reads as TGTGCCAGCAGCTTATACGGGTACCACGAGCAGTACTTC.